Presented here are 3 T cell receptor beta chains from one specimen sequenced in a study of neurological immune-mediated disorders. TCRdb reanalysed the 5' RACE reads using MiXCR and keeps one entry per CDR3 protein. The table has tens of thousands of distinct CDR3 sequences, around 10% seen once; the top ten hold about 2%. Sequenced input: PBMCs. These receptors all come from a man aged 35 to 55 in good health.

This clonotype was seen ten or more times. J is TRBJ1-5 and V is TRBV6-1, with D unclear. The ends were cut back, 6 bases at V and 2 bases at J, with 8 bases in the middle. From germline, CDR1 is MNHNS and CDR2 SASEGT. The CDR3 length is 13 residues. For the CDR3, the DNA is TGTGCCAGCAGAACAGCCGGCAATCAGCCCCAGCATTTT. Translating it yields CASRTAGNQPQHF.

This clonotype was detected many times. V gene TRBV5-1 combines with J gene TRBJ1-2, with D maybe TRBD1 (6 bases). Trimming pared 4 bases from V and 7 bases from J, leaving 14 bases between. The germline V gene has CDR1 SGHRS and CDR2 YFSETQ. This CDR3 spans 13 amino acids. The CDR3 bases are TGCGCCAGCAGCGTCGACAGGTCAAGTGGCTACACCTTC. Amino acid sequence: CASSVDRSSGYTF.

This clonotype was seen only a few times. This may come from a read error, since a much larger clone is one base off. The CDR3: CASSASGGNYNERFF. DNA for the CDR3: TGTGCCAGCAGCGCTAGCGGGGGGAACTACAATGAGCGGTTCTTC. The J gene is TRBJ2-1, the V gene TRBV9; 11 bases match TRBD2. Per the germline V gene, CDR1 is SGDLS and CDR2 is YYNGEE. CDR3 length: 15 amino acids.